This T cell receptor (beta chain) was captured in a study of blood T cell repertoires in COVID-19. This table comes from immunoSEQ multiplex PCR, and its TCRdb copy is limited to in-frame clones, with some not included. This sample yields fewer than 150,000 clones, of which roughly three quarters are seen a single time; around 18% belongs to the top ten. V shed 5 bases, J shed 0 bases, and the junction held 8 bases outside the gene matches. Germline CDR1 LNHDA, CDR2 SQIVND (reference sequence). This CDR3 spans 18 amino acids. Specimen: peripheral blood. The J gene is TRBJ1-5, the V gene TRBV19; 12 positions match TRBD1. This clonotype was sampled from a man aged 80 or over with acute or convalescent COVID-19. The CDR3, as DNA: TGTGCCAGTAGTCCCTTTGAGGGACAGGGGGCTAGCAATCAGCCCCAGCATTTT. Protein product: CASSPFEGQGASNQPQHF.